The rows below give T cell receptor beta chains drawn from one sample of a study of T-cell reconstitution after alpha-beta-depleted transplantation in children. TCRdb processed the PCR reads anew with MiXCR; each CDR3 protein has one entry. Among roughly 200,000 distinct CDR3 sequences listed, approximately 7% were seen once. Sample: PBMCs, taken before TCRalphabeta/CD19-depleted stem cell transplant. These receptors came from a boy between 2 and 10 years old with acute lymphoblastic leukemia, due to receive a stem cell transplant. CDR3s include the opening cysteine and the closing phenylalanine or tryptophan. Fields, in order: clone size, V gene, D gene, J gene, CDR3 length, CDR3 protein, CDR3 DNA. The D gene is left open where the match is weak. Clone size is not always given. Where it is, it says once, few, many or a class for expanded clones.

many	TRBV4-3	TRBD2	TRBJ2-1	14	CASSPGLAGGEQFF	TGCGCCAGCAGCCCGGGACTAGCGGGGGGGGAGCAGTTCTTC
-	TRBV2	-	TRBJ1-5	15	CASTSWGGGGQPQHF	TGTGCCAGCACCTCTTGGGGTGGGGGCGGCCAGCCCCAGCATTTT
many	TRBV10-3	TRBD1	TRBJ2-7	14	CAISRDRAADEQYF	TGTGCCATCAGTCGGGACAGGGCTGCTGACGAGCAGTACTTC
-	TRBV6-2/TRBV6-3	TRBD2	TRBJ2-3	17	CASRIETSGSGTDTQYF	TGTGCCAGCAGGATAGAGACTAGCGGGAGCGGAACAGATACGCAGTATTTT
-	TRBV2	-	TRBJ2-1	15	CASSSHVSSYNEQFF	TGTGCCAGCAGCTCACATGTGTCCTCCTACAATGAGCAGTTCTTC
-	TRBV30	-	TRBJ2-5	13	CAWSGNWDTDMYF	TGTGCCTGGAGCGGTAATTGGGACACTGATATGTACTTC
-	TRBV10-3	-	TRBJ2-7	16	CAISGVDPPGPYEQYF	TGTGCCATCAGTGGGGTCGACCCTCCCGGGCCCTACGAGCAGTACTTC
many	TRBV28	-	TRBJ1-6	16	CASSYAGGGAGSPLHF	TGTGCCAGCAGCTATGCGGGGGGTGGGGCCGGCTCACCCCTCCACTTT
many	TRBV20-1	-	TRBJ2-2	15	CSARGWGSVRGELFF	TGCAGTGCTAGAGGGTGGGGCTCGGTCCGCGGGGAGCTGTTTTTT
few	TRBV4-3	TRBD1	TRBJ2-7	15	CASSHETGDGSEQYF	TGCGCCAGCAGCCACGAGACAGGGGACGGTAGCGAGCAGTACTTC
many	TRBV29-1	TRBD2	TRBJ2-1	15	CSARTASGLYNEQFF	TGCAGCGCCCGAACGGCTAGCGGGTTATACAATGAGCAGTTCTTC
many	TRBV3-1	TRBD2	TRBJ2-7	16	CASSPRTSGSSYEQYF	TGTGCCAGCAGCCCGAGGACTAGCGGGAGCTCCTACGAGCAGTACTTC
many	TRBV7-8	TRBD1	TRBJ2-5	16	CASSFGQGARRETQYF	TGTGCCAGCAGCTTCGGACAGGGGGCACGTAGAGAGACCCAGTACTTC
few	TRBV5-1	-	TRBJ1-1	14	CASSPTPGMTEAFF	TGCGCCAGCAGCCCGACCCCAGGGATGACTGAAGCTTTCTTT
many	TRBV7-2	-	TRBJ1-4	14	CASSLGGGDEKLFF	TGTGCCAGCAGCTTAGGAGGGGGGGATGAAAAACTGTTTTTT
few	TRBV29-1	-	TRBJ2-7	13	CSVGHLGAYEQYF	TGCAGCGTTGGGCACCTGGGAGCCTACGAGCAGTACTTC
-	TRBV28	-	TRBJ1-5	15	CASSLSLSINQPQHF	TGTGCCAGCAGTTTAAGTCTTTCAATCAATCAGCCCCAGCATTTT
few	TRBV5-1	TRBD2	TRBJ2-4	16	CASSLGLALAKNIQYF	TGCGCCAGCAGCCTCGGACTAGCGCTAGCCAAAAACATTCAGTACTTC
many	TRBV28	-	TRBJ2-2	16	CASSPRGVSNTGELFF	TGTGCCAGCAGTCCACGTGGGGTATCGAACACCGGGGAGCTGTTTTTT
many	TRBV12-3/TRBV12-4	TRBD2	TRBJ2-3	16	CASSFASGSSTDTQYF	TGTGCCAGCAGTTTTGCTAGCGGGAGTAGCACAGATACGCAGTATTTT
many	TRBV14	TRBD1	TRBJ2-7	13	CASRPGTAYEQYF	TGTGCCAGCAGACCCGGGACAGCCTACGAGCAGTACTTC
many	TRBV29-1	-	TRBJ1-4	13	CSVEQVGYKKLFF	TGCAGCGTAGAACAAGTCGGATATAAAAAACTGTTTTTT
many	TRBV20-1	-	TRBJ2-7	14	CSARDGGKVYEQYF	TGCAGTGCTAGAGATGGCGGGAAAGTCTACGAGCAGTACTTC
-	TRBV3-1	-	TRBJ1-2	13	CASRPGSNYGYTF	TGTGCCAGCAGGCCCGGGTCTAACTATGGCTACACCTTC
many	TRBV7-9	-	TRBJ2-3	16	CASSLATRRGTDTQYF	TGTGCCAGCAGCTTAGCTACAAGACGTGGCACAGATACGCAGTATTTT
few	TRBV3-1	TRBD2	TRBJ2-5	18	CASSLSRGVAGGKETQYF	TGTGCCAGCAGCCTATCCAGGGGTGTAGCGGGGGGGAAAGAGACCCAGTACTTC
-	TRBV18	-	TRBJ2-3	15	CASSPADRYTDTQYF	TGTGCCAGCTCACCAGCTGACAGATACACAGATACGCAGTATTTT
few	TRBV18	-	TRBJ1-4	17	CASSPLTGFATNEKLFF	TGTGCCAGCTCACCACTCACGGGCTTCGCAACTAATGAAAAACTGTTTTTT
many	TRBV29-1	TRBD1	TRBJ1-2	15	CSALPGTGPTQGYTF	TGCAGCGCCTTACCCGGGACAGGACCGACCCAAGGCTACACCTTC
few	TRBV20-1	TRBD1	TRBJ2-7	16	CCARDPRQGISYEQYF	TGCTGTGCTAGAGACCCGAGACAGGGCATCTCCTACGAGCAGTACTTC
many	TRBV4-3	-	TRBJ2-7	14	CASSQELGPYEQYF	TGCGCCAGCAGCCAAGAATTAGGCCCCTACGAGCAGTACTTC
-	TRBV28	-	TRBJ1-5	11	CASAFNQPQHF	TGTGCCAGCGCGTTCAATCAGCCCCAGCATTTT
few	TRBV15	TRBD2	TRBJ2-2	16	CATSREAGGVTGELFF	TGTGCCACCAGCAGAGAGGCGGGGGGGGTCACCGGGGAGCTGTTTTTT
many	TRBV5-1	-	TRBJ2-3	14	CATTPGETTDTQYF	TGCGCCACCACCCCCGGGGAGACCACAGATACGCAGTATTTT
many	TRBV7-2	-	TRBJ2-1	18	CASSLTGGSLSSYNEQFF	TGTGCCAGCAGCTTAACCGGCGGTAGCCTTAGCTCCTACAATGAGCAGTTCTTC
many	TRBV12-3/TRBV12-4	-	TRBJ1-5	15	CASSLRGARNQPQHF	TGTGCCAGCAGTTTACGGGGGGCCCGCAATCAGCCCCAGCATTTT
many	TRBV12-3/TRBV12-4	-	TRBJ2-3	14	CASSLDGGPDTQYF	TGTGCCAGCAGTTTAGATGGGGGCCCAGATACGCAGTATTTT
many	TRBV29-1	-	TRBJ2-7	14	CSVEIPGTHYEQYF	TGCAGCGTTGAGATACCAGGGACACACTACGAGCAGTACTTC
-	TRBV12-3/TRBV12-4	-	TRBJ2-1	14	CASSLSPRANEQFF	TGTGCCAGCAGTTTATCTCCCAGGGCGAATGAGCAGTTCTTC
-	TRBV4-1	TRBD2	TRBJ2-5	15	CASSHASGVQETQYF	TGCGCCAGCAGCCACGCAAGCGGGGTTCAAGAGACCCAGTACTTC
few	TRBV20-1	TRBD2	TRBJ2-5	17	CCARDPTTSGVQETQYF	TGCTGTGCTAGAGATCCTACGACTAGCGGGGTTCAAGAGACCCAGTACTTC